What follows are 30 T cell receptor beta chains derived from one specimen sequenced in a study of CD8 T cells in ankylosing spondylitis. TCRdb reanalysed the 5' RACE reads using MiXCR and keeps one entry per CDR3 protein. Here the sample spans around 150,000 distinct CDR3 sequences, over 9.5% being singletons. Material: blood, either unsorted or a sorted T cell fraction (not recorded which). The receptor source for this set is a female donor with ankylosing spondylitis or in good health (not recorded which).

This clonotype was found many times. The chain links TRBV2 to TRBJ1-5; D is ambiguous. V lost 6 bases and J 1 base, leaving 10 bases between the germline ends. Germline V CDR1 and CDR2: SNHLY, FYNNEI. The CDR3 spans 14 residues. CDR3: CASSPLGSNQPQHF. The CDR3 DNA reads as TGTGCCAGCAGCCCGCTGGGGAGCAATCAGCCCCAGCATTTT.

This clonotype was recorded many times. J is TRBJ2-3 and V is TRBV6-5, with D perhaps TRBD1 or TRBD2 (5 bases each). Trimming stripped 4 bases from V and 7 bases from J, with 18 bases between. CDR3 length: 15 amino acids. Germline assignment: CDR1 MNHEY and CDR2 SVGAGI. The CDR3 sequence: CASSLASGRENTQYF. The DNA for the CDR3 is TGTGCCAGCAGTTTAGCGTCGGGGCGTGAGAATACGCAGTATTTT.

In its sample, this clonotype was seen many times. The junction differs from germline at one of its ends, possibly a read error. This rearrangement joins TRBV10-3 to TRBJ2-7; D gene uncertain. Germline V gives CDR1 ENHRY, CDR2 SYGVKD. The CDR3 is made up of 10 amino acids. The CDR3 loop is CATNSHEQYF. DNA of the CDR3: TGTGCCACCAACTCCCACGAGCAGTACTTC.

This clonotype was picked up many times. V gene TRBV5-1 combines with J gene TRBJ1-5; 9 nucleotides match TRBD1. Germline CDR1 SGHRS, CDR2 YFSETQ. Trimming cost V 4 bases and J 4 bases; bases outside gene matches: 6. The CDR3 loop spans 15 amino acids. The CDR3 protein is CASSAGTGSNQPQHF. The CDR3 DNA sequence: TGCGCCAGCAGCGCCGGGACAGGGAGTAATCAGCCCCAGCATTTT.

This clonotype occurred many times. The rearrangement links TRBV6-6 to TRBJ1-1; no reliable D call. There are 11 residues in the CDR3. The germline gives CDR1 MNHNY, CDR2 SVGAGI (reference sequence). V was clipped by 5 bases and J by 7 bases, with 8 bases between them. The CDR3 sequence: CASSPRGEAFF. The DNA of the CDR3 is TGTGCCAGCAGTCCCCGGGGTGAAGCTTTCTTT.

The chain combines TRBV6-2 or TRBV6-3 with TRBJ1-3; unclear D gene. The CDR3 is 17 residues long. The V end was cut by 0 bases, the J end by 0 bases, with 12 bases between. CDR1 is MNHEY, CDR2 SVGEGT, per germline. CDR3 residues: CASSYSEQVISGNTIYF. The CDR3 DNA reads TGTGCCAGCAGTTACTCTGAGCAGGTGATCTCTGGAAACACCATATATTTT.

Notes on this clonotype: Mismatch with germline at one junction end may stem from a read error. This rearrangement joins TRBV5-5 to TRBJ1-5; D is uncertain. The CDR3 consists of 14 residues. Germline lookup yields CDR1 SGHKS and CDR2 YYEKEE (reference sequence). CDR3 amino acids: CASNLRGGNQPQHF. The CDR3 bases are TGTGCCAGCAACTTGAGAGGAGGCAATCAGCCCCAGCATTTT.

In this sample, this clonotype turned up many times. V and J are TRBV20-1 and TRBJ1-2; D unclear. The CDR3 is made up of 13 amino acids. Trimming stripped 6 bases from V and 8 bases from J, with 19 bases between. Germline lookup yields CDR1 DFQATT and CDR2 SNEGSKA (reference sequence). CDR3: CSAPLGSIGGYTF. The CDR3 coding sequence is TGCAGTGCCCCCCTGGGAAGTATTGGGGGCTACACCTTC.

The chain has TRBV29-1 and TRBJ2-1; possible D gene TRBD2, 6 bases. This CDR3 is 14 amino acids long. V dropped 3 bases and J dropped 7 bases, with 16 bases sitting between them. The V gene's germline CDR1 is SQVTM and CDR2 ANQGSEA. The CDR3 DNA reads TGCAGCGTTGACGCGGGGACGATCGGAAATGAGCAGTTCTTC. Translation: CSVDAGTIGNEQFF.

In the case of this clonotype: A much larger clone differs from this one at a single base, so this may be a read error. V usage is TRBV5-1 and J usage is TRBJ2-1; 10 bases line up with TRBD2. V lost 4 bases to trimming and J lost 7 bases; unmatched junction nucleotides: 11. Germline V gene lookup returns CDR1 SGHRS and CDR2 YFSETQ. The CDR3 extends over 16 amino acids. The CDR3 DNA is TGCGCCAGCAGCCAGGGACTAGCGAGTGCCATGAATGAGCAGTTCTTC. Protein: CASSQGLASAMNEQFF.

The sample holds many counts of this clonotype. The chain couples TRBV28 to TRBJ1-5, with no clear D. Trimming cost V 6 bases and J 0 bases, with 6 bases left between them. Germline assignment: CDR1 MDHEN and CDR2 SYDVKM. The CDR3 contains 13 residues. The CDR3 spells CASRGYSNQPQHF. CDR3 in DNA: TGTGCCAGCAGGGGCTATAGCAATCAGCCCCAGCATTTT.

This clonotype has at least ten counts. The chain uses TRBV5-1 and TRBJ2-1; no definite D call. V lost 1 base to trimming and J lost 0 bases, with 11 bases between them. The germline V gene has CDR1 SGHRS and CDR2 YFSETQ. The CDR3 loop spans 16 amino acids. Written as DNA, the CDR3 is TGCGCCAGCAGCTTGAAGGGCGCAGGCTCCTACAATGAGCAGTTCTTC. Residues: CASSLKGAGSYNEQFF.

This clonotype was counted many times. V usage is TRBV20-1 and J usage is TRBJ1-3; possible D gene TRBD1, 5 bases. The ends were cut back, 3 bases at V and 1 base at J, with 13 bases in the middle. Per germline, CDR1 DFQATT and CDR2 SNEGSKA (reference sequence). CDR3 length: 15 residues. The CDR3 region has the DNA TGCAGTGCTAGGAAGGGGCAGACTTCTGGAAACACCATATATTTT. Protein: CSARKGQTSGNTIYF.

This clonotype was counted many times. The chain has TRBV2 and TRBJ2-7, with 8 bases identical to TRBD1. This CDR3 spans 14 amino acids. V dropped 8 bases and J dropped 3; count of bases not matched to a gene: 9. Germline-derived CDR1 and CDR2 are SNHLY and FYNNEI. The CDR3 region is CASVGAGGYYEQYF. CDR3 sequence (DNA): TGTGCCAGCGTAGGCGCAGGGGGCTACTACGAGCAGTACTTC. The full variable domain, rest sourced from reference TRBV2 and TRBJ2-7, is EPEVTQTPSHQVTQMGQEVILRCVPISNHLYFYWYRQILGQKVEFLVSFYNNEISEKSEIFDDQFSVERPDGSNFTLKIRSTKLEDSAMYFCASVGAGGYYEQYFGPGTRLTVT.

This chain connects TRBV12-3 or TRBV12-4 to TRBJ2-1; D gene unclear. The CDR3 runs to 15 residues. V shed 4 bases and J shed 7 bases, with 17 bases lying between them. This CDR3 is CASSSPGLVSNEQFF. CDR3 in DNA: TGTGCCAGCAGTTCCCCCGGGCTAGTGAGTAATGAGCAGTTCTTC.

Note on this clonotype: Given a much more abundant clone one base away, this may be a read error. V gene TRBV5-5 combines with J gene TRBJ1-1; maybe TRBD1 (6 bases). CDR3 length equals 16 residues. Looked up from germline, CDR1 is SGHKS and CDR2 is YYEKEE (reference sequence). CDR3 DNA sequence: TGTGTCAGCAGCTTGTTACGTTTACAGGGGAACACTGAAGCTTTCTTT. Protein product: CVSSLLRLQGNTEAFF.

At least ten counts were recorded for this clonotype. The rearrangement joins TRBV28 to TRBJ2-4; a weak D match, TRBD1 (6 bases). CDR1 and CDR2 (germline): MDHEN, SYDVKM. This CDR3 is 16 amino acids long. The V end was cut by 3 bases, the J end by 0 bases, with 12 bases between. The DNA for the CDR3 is TGTGCCAGCAGTTTTGGGCAGGGGCTAGCCAAAAACATTCAGTACTTC. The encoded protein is CASSFGQGLAKNIQYF.

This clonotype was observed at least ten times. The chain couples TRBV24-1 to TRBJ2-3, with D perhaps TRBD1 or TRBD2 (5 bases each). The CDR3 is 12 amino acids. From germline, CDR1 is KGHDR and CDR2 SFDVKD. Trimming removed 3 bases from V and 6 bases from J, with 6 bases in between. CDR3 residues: CATSDEGDTQYF. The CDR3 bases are TGTGCCACCAGTGATGAGGGGGATACGCAGTATTTT.

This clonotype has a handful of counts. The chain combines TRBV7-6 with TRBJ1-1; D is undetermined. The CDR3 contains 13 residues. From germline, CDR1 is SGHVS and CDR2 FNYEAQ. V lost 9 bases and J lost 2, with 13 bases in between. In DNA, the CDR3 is TGTGCCAGTAGAACGGACTTCAACACTGAAGCTTTCTTT. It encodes CASRTDFNTEAFF.

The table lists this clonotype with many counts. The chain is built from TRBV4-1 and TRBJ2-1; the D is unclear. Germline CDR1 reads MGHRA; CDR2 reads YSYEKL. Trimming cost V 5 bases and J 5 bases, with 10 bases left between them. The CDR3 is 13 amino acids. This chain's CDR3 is CASSEASNNEQFF. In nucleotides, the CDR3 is TGCGCCAGCAGCGAAGCGAGCAACAATGAGCAGTTCTTC.

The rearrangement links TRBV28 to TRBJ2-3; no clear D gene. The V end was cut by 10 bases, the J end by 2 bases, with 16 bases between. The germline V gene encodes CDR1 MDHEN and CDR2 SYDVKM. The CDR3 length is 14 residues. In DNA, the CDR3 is TGTGCCACCGGCCTGGCCCCTCACACAGATACGCAGTATTTT. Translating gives CATGLAPHTDTQYF.

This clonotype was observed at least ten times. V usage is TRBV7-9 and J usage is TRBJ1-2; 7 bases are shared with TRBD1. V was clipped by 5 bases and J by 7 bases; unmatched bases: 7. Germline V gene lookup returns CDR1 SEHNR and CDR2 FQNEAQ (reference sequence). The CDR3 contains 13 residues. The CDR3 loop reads CASSLTGLGGYTF. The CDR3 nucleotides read TGTGCCAGCAGCCTGACAGGGTTGGGTGGCTACACCTTC.

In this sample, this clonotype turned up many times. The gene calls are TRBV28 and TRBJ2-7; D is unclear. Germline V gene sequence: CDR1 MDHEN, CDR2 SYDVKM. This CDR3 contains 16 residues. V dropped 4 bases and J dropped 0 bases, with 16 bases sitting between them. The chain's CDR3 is CASSSPKSVGSYEQYF. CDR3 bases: TGTGCCAGCAGTTCCCCGAAGTCCGTGGGCTCCTACGAGCAGTACTTC. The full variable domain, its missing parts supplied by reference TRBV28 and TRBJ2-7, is DVKVTQSSRYLVKRTGEKVFLECVQDMDHENMFWYRQDPGLGLRLIYFSYDVKMKEKGDIPEGYSVSREKKERFSLILESASTNQTSMYLCASSSPKSVGSYEQYFGPGTRLTVT.

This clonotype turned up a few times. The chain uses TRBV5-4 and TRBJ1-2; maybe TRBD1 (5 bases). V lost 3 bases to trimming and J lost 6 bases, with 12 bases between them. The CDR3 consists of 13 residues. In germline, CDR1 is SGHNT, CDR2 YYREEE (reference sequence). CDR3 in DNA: TGTGCCAGCAGCTGGACCTCAGGGCATGGCTACACCTTC. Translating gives CASSWTSGHGYTF. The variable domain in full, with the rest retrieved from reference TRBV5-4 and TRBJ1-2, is ETGVTQSPTHLIKTRGQQVTLRCSSQSGHNTVSWYQQALGQGPQFIFQYYREEENGRGNFPPRFSGLQFPNYSSELNVNALELDDSALYLCASSWTSGHGYTFGSGTRLTVV.

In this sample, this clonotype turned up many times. CDR3 amino acids: CASSSRDYEQYF. The CDR3 DNA reads TGTGCCAGCAGCTCCAGAGACTACGAGCAGTACTTC. The genes are TRBV12-3 or TRBV12-4 and TRBJ2-7; the D is unclear. The CDR3 consists of 12 residues. Trimming took 6 bases from V and 3 from J, leaving 9 bases between them.

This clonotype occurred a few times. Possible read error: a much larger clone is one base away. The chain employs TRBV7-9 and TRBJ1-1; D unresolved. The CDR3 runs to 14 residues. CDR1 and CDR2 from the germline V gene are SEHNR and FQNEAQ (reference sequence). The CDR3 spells CASSLSEVNAEAFF. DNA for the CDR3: TGTGCCAGCAGCCTCAGTGAGGTGAACGCTGAAGCTTTCTTT.

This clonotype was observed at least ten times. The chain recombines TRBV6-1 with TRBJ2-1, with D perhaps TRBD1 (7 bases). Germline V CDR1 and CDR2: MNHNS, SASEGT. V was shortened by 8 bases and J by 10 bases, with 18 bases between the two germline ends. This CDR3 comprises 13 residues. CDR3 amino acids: CASGTDPREEQFF. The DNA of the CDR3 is TGTGCCAGCGGGACAGACCCTCGGGAGGAGCAGTTCTTC.

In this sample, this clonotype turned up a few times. The CDR3 region is CASSLLGTQNTEAFF. The CDR3, as DNA: TGTGCCAGCAGCTTATTAGGGACACAGAACACTGAAGCTTTCTTT. V and J are TRBV7-9 and TRBJ1-1; D is possibly TRBD1 (6 bases). Germline values: CDR1 SEHNR, CDR2 FQNEAQ (reference sequence). With 2 bases removed from V and 1 base from J, the gap between germline ends came to 11 bases. The CDR3 is 15 residues long.

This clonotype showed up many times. The CDR3 nucleotides read TGCGCCAGCGCGAAAACCGGGGACAGGGAAGGCTACACCTTC. This codes for CASAKTGDREGYTF. V is TRBV5-1 and J is TRBJ1-2; 9 positions agree with TRBD1. Germline CDR1 SGHRS, CDR2 YFSETQ. The J segment lost 8 bases and the V segment lost 7 bases, leaving 12 bases of the junction unmatched. The CDR3 is made up of 14 amino acids.

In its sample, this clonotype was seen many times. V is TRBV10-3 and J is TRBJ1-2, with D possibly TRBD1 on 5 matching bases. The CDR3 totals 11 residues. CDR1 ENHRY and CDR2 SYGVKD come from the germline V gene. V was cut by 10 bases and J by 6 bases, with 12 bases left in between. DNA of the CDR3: TGTGCCACCCGACAGACCCATGGCTACACCTTC. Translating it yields CATRQTHGYTF.